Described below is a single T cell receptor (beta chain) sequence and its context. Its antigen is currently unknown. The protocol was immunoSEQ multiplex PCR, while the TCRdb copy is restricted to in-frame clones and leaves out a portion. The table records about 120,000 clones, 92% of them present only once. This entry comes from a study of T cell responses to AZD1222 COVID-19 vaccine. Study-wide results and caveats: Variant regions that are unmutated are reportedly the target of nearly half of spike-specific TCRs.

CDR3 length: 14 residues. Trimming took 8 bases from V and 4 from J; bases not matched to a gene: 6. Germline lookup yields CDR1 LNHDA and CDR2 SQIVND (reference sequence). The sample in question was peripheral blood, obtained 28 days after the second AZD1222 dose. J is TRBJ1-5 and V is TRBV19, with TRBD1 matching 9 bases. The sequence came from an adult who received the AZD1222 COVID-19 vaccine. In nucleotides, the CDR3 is TGTGCCAGTGCACAGGACAGGGGTAATCAGCCCCAGCATTTT. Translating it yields CASAQDRGNQPQHF.